The clone carrying this TCR beta chain was counted ten times or more. This sample is part of a study of T-cell reconstitution after alpha-beta-depleted transplantation in children. Preparing the TCRbeta library involved the use of unique molecular identifiers. TCRdb re-called the PCR reads with MiXCR, one entry per CDR3 protein. Of roughly 100,000 distinct CDR3 sequences in the sample, roughly 8.8% were seen once. Germline assignment: CDR1 SGHTA and CDR2 FQGNSA. V dropped 1 base and J dropped 8 bases, with 15 bases sitting between them. The CDR3 extends over 15 amino acids. This chain uses TRBV7-2 with TRBJ2-1; D is unclear. Here the sequenced sample was PBMCs from the stem cell graft donor, taken from the stem cell graft. This receptor was obtained from a human donor who donated a stem cell graft to a child with congenital amegakaryocytic thrombocytopenia. The CDR3 DNA is TGTGCCAGCAGCTTAGGGAGAAGCTATTTCGATGAGCAGTTCTTC. Its protein product is CASSLGRSYFDEQFF.